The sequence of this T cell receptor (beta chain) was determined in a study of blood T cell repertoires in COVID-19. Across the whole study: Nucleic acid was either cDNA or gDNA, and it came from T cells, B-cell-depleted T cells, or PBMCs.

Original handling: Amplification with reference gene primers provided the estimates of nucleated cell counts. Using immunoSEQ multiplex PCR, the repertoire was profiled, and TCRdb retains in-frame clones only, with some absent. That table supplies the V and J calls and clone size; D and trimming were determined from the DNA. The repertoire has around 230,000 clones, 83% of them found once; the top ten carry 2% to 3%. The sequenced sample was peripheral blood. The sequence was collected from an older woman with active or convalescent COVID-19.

This chain's CDR3 is CASSSGLAALSSYNEQFF. Here the CDR3 DNA reads TGCGCCAGCAGCTCGGGACTAGCGGCCTTGAGCTCCTACAATGAGCAGTTCTTC. The chain joins TRBV5-1 to TRBJ2-1; 11 bases map to TRBD2. V dropped 3 bases and J dropped 0; count of bases not matched to a gene: 8. Germline V gene lookup returns CDR1 SGHRS and CDR2 YFSETQ. This CDR3 is built from 18 residues.